This is a list of T cell receptor beta chains from one sample in a study of cytomegalovirus exposure and HLA in healthy donors. This table comes from immunoSEQ multiplex PCR, and its TCRdb copy is limited to in-frame clones, with some not included. Here the sample spans 95,000 to 150,000 clones, 77% being singletons. The sample comprised PBMCs. These receptors all stem from a human donor in good health. The CDR3 runs from the conserved cysteine through the conserved F or W. D genes are given only for firm matches. A row's size may be missing; if present it is once, few, many or a size class.

CDR3nt: TGTGCCAGCAGCGTGGGACTAGCGGGACTCTACAATGAGCAGTTCTTC; CDR3aa: CASSVGLAGLYNEQFF; v_gene: TRBV9; j_gene: TRBJ2-1; d_gene: TRBD2; abundance: .
CDR3nt: TGTGCCAGCAGCTTAGTTCAGAAAGAGACCCAGTACTTC; CDR3aa: CASSLVQKETQYF; v_gene: TRBV7-9; j_gene: TRBJ2-5; d_gene: .; abundance: few
CDR3nt: TGTGCCATCAGTGAGTCGGGACAGAACTATGGCTACACCTTC; CDR3aa: CAISESGQNYGYTF; v_gene: TRBV10-3; j_gene: TRBJ1-2; d_gene: TRBD1; abundance: .
CDR3nt: TGCGCCAGCAGCTTGGGGTCCCCAACCAGCACCGGGGAGCTGTTTTTT; CDR3aa: CASSLGSPTSTGELFF; v_gene: TRBV5-1; j_gene: TRBJ2-2; d_gene: .; abundance: .
CDR3nt: TGTGCCAGCAGTTTCCGAGGCAATCAGCCCCAGCATTTT; CDR3aa: CASSFRGNQPQHF; v_gene: TRBV27; j_gene: TRBJ1-5; d_gene: .; abundance: .
CDR3nt: TGTGCCAGTGCGACTAGCGGAGGAGGTGATGAGCAGTTCTTC; CDR3aa: CASATSGGGDEQFF; v_gene: TRBV7-2; j_gene: TRBJ2-1; d_gene: TRBD2; abundance: .
CDR3nt: TGTGCCAGCAGTTTACCAATTCCAGGGGGACAGGGGGCGCTTGGCTACACCTTC; CDR3aa: CASSLPIPGGQGALGYTF; v_gene: TRBV28; j_gene: TRBJ1-2; d_gene: TRBD1; abundance: .
CDR3nt: TGTGCCAGCAGCAGGGGGATCGATGGCTACACCTTC; CDR3aa: CASSRGIDGYTF; v_gene: TRBV6-1; j_gene: TRBJ1-2; d_gene: TRBD1; abundance: .
CDR3nt: TGCGCCAGCAGCCAAATCCGTAGCGGGAGGGCCGCAGATACGCAGTATTTT; CDR3aa: CASSQIRSGRAADTQYF; v_gene: TRBV4-1; j_gene: TRBJ2-3; d_gene: TRBD2; abundance: .
CDR3nt: TGTGGAATCGACAGGGCCGGGGGTTATGGCTACACCTTC; CDR3aa: CGIDRAGGYGYTF; v_gene: TRBV28; j_gene: TRBJ1-2; d_gene: TRBD1; abundance: .
CDR3nt: TGTGCCAGCAGTACCGGACAGGGGAACACCGGGGAGCTGTTTTTT; CDR3aa: CASSTGQGNTGELFF; v_gene: TRBV6-1; j_gene: TRBJ2-2; d_gene: TRBD1; abundance: .
CDR3nt: TGTGCCAGTAGTATTCGGACAGGGTATGACGGGGAGCTGTTTTTT; CDR3aa: CASSIRTGYDGELFF; v_gene: TRBV19; j_gene: TRBJ2-2; d_gene: TRBD1; abundance: .
CDR3nt: TGTGCCAGCAGTTCTAGCGGCCAAGAGACCCAGTACTTC; CDR3aa: CASSSSGQETQYF; v_gene: TRBV28; j_gene: TRBJ2-5; d_gene: TRBD2; abundance: .
CDR3nt: TGTGCCATCAGCAGGGACAGCTCCTACGAGCAGTACTTC; CDR3aa: CAISRDSSYEQYF; v_gene: TRBV10-3; j_gene: TRBJ2-7; d_gene: TRBD1; abundance: .
CDR3nt: TGTGCCAGCAGGGCCGGGACAGGGGACTTCGAGCAGTACTTC; CDR3aa: CASRAGTGDFEQYF; v_gene: TRBV2; j_gene: TRBJ2-7; d_gene: TRBD1; abundance: .
CDR3nt: TGTGCCAGCAGCTTGGACAGGGGGGCAACTAATGAAAAACTGTTTTTT; CDR3aa: CASSLDRGATNEKLFF; v_gene: TRBV2; j_gene: TRBJ1-4; d_gene: TRBD1; abundance: .
CDR3nt: TGTGCCAGTAGTGGGTCTGCGGCGCTTGGAAACACCATATATTTT; CDR3aa: CASSGSAALGNTIYF; v_gene: TRBV19; j_gene: TRBJ1-3; d_gene: .; abundance: .
CDR3nt: TGTGCCAGCAGCCCCCTAAGTACCACGGGAAGAGTGGAGCAGTTCTTC; CDR3aa: CASSPLSTTGRVEQFF; v_gene: TRBV9; j_gene: TRBJ2-1; d_gene: .; abundance: .
CDR3nt: TGTGCCTGGGGGGACAGGCCGAACACTGAAGCTTTCTTT; CDR3aa: CAWGDRPNTEAFF; v_gene: TRBV30; j_gene: TRBJ1-1; d_gene: TRBD1; abundance: .
CDR3nt: TGTGCCAGCAGCAAGCCGGGACAGGATAACTATGGCTACACCTTC; CDR3aa: CASSKPGQDNYGYTF; v_gene: TRBV5-4; j_gene: TRBJ1-2; d_gene: TRBD1; abundance: few
CDR3nt: TGCGCCAGCAGCTTGGGGGGACTAGCGGGGACGATGAACACCGGGGAGCTGTTTTTT; CDR3aa: CASSLGGLAGTMNTGELFF; v_gene: TRBV5-1; j_gene: TRBJ2-2; d_gene: TRBD2; abundance: .
CDR3nt: TGTGCCAGCAGTTACTACGGGGTTAGCAATCAGCCCCAGCATTTT; CDR3aa: CASSYYGVSNQPQHF; v_gene: TRBV6-6; j_gene: TRBJ1-5; d_gene: .; abundance: .
CDR3nt: TGTGCCAGCAGCCCTGTAGGTGGGGGGAGGGAAAAACTGTTTTTT; CDR3aa: CASSPVGGGREKLFF; v_gene: TRBV28; j_gene: TRBJ1-4; d_gene: .; abundance: .
CDR3nt: TGTGCCAGCAGCCGATTTTCAAGGATTTCGCAGGGTAACACCGGGGAGCTGTTTTTT; CDR3aa: CASSRFSRISQGNTGELFF; v_gene: TRBV9; j_gene: TRBJ2-2; d_gene: .; abundance: .
CDR3nt: TGTGCCATCAGAAGGCGTGCGGGCAACACCGGGGAGCTGTTTTTT; CDR3aa: CAIRRRAGNTGELFF; v_gene: TRBV10-3; j_gene: TRBJ2-2; d_gene: .; abundance: .
CDR3nt: TGTGCCAGCAGTGAAGAGGGGGCCACTGAAGCTTTCTTT; CDR3aa: CASSEEGATEAFF; v_gene: TRBV6-1; j_gene: TRBJ1-1; d_gene: TRBD1; abundance: .
CDR3nt: TGTGCCAGCAGCCCCCGGACCGGGGAGCTGTTTTTT; CDR3aa: CASSPRTGELFF; v_gene: TRBV6-1; j_gene: TRBJ2-2; d_gene: .; abundance: .
CDR3nt: TGTGCCAGCAGTGAGACAGCCCGCTCCTACGAGCAGTACTTC; CDR3aa: CASSETARSYEQYF; v_gene: TRBV2; j_gene: TRBJ2-7; d_gene: .; abundance: few
CDR3nt: TGTGCCAGCAGCTTGGCGGGGATTTACGAGCAGTACTTC; CDR3aa: CASSLAGIYEQYF; v_gene: TRBV5-4; j_gene: TRBJ2-7; d_gene: .; abundance: .
CDR3nt: TGTGCCAGCTCACCCCGACAGGGACAGAACTCCTACGAGCAGTACTTC; CDR3aa: CASSPRQGQNSYEQYF; v_gene: TRBV18; j_gene: TRBJ2-7; d_gene: TRBD1; abundance: .
CDR3nt: TGTGCCAGCAGCCCCGAGAACACAGATACGCAGTATTTT; CDR3aa: CASSPENTDTQYF; v_gene: TRBV9; j_gene: TRBJ2-3; d_gene: .; abundance: .
CDR3nt: TGTGCCAGCAGCCAAGGGTCCCCAGGGAGCAATCAGCCCCAGCATTTT; CDR3aa: CASSQGSPGSNQPQHF; v_gene: TRBV14; j_gene: TRBJ1-5; d_gene: .; abundance: .
CDR3nt: TGTGCCAGCAGCTTCCAAGGACTAGCGGGAGGACTCACAGATACGCAGTATTTT; CDR3aa: CASSFQGLAGGLTDTQYF; v_gene: TRBV7-8; j_gene: TRBJ2-3; d_gene: TRBD2; abundance: .
CDR3nt: TGTGCCAGCAGCAAAGTTAGAAGGGAGGGTTGCCATGAGCAGTTCTTC; CDR3aa: CASSKVRREGCHEQFF; v_gene: TRBV21-1; j_gene: TRBJ2-1; d_gene: .; abundance: few
CDR3nt: TGTGCCATCCGACAGGGGAAAAACATTCAGTACTTC; CDR3aa: CAIRQGKNIQYF; v_gene: TRBV28; j_gene: TRBJ2-4; d_gene: TRBD1; abundance: .
CDR3nt: TGTGCCAGCAGCCGGGAGGTTGCGGAGACCCAGTACTTC; CDR3aa: CASSREVAETQYF; v_gene: TRBV7-7; j_gene: TRBJ2-5; d_gene: TRBD2; abundance: .
CDR3nt: TGCGCCAGCAGTCCACAAAGCGGGGCCAACATACTCGCCTACGTTTCGCCAAACTACGAGCAGTACTTC; CDR3aa: CASSPQSGANILAYVSPNYEQYF; v_gene: TRBV23-1; j_gene: TRBJ2-7; d_gene: TRBD2; abundance: .